What follows is one T cell receptor beta chain and its context. Antigen specificity is unknown. This entry comes from a study of cytomegalovirus exposure and HLA in healthy donors. Both 60 Vbeta primers and 13 Jbeta primers went into the PCR. Profiling relied on immunoSEQ multiplex PCR, and the TCRdb table lists in-frame clones only, not all of them. The sample shows approximately 170,000 clones, less than 90% of them seen only once. Study-level findings and limits: While the bulk of TCR sequences proved rare, some public TCRs turned up in many donors.

V was cut by 4 bases and J by 3 bases, with 16 bases left in between. There are 15 residues in the CDR3. Germline V gene data show CDR1 as SGDLS and CDR2 as YYNGEE. This cohort consisted of healthy bone marrow donors. The chain has TRBV9 and TRBJ1-2, with D unclear. The material sequenced was PBMCs. This sequence originates from a woman aged 50 to 60 in good health and CMV-seropositive. The CDR3 protein is CASSPDPDSYYGYTF. The CDR3 DNA reads as TGTGCCAGCAGCCCAGACCCGGACTCGTACTATGGCTACACCTTC.